This entry describes one TCR beta chain. Its antigen is as yet unknown. The germline gives CDR1 LGHNT, CDR2 FRNRAP. The CDR3 is 13 residues long. Trimming left V 7 bases short and J 4 bases short, with 14 bases between. The sample belongs to a study of cytomegalovirus exposure and HLA in healthy donors. Study-wide points: Reported performance of the classifier showed diagnosis of cytomegalovirus status with high specificity and sensitivity. The study listed some 160 cytomegalovirus-associated TCR beta chains. Rarity marked most TCR sequences, yet some public TCRs occurred in many donors. Clusters of TCRs from the first cohort tended to co-occur in the roughly 120 validation repertoires (as a later analysis found).

Sequenced by immunoSEQ multiplex PCR; TCRdb stores in-frame clones only, minus some. The data hold about 190,000 clones, with roughly 80% observed a single time. The source is a woman aged 18 to 35 in good health and CMV-seropositive. V usage is TRBV12-5 and J usage is TRBJ2-7, with D hard to call. The material sequenced was PBMCs. CDR3 loop: CASANSTYYEQYF. In DNA form, the CDR3 reads TGTGCTAGTGCCAACAGTACGTATTACGAGCAGTACTTC.